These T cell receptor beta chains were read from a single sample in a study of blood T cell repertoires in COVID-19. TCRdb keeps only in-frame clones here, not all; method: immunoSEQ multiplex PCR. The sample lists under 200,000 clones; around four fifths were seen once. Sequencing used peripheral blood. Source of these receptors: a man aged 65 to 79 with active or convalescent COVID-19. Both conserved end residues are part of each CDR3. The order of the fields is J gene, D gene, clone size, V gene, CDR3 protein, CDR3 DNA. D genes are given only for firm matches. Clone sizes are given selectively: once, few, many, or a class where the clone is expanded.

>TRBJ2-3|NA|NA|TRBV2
CASSGTGQGTQYF
TGTGCCAGCAGTGGGACCGGGCAGGGTACGCAGTATTTT
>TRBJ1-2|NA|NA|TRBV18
CASSRGSDYGYTF
TGTGCCAGCTCACGAGGGTCGGATTATGGCTACACCTTC
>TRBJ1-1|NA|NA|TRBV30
CASTEMNTEAFF
TGTGCCTCAACTGAAATGAACACTGAAGCTTTCTTT
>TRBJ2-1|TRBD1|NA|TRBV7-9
CASSRDSSYNEQFF
TGTGCCAGCAGCCGGGACAGCTCCTACAATGAGCAGTTCTTC
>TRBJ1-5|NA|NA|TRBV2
CASSESGGDSNQPQHF
TGTGCCAGCAGTGAGTCGGGGGGGGACAGCAATCAGCCCCAGCATTTT
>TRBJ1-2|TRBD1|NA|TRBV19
CASSITGESGGYTF
TGTGCCAGTAGTATAACAGGGGAATCGGGTGGCTACACCTTC
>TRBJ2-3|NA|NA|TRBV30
CAWSAGLLAPDTQYF
TGTGCCTGGAGTGCAGGACTTTTAGCCCCAGATACGCAGTATTTT
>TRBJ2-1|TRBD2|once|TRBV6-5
CATGPEAGGYNEQFF
TGTGCCACAGGCCCGGAAGCGGGGGGGTACAATGAGCAGTTCTTC
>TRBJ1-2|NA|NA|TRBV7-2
CASEIGHPNYGYTF
TGTGCCAGCGAGATAGGACACCCTAACTATGGCTACACCTTC
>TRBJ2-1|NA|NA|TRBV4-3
CASSQVTWSGEQFF
TGCGCCAGCAGCCAAGTCACGTGGTCCGGTGAGCAGTTCTTC
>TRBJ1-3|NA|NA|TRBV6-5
CASSPHGSEEDTIYF
TGTGCCAGCAGTCCGCACGGGAGTGAAGAAGACACCATATATTTT
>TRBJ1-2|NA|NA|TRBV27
CASSPGSTAILTNYGYTF
TGTGCCAGCAGTCCCGGTTCGACAGCGATTCTCACGAACTATGGCTACACCTTC
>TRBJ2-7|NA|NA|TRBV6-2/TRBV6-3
CASRPRGYEQYF
TGTGCCAGCAGACCTCGGGGGTACGAGCAGTACTTC
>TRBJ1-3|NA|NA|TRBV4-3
CASSQDLAGDFSGNTIYF
TGCGCCAGCAGCCAAGATCTAGCAGGCGACTTCTCTGGAAACACCATATATTTT
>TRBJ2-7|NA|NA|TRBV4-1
CASSPIGAGTYEQYF
TGCGCCAGCAGCCCGATAGGGGCAGGGACCTACGAGCAGTACTTC
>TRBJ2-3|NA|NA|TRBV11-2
CASSWRLLTDTQYF
TGTGCCAGCAGCTGGAGACTACTCACAGATACGCAGTATTTT
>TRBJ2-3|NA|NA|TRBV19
CASSIVMVRGTQYF
TGTGCCAGTAGTATTGTGATGGTAAGGGGTACGCAGTATTTT
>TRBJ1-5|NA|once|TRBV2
CASSEYQVNQPQHF
TGTGCCAGCAGTGAATACCAGGTTAATCAGCCCCAGCATTTT
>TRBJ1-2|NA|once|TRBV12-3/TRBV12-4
CASSPNHYGYTF
TGTGCCAGCAGTCCTAACCACTATGGCTACACCTTC
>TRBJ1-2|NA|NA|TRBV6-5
CASQQDSYGYTF
TGTGCCAGCCAGCAGGACTCCTATGGCTACACCTTC
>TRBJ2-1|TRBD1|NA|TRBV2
CASSRGQSPYNEQFF
TGTGCCAGCAGTCGGGGACAGTCCCCCTACAATGAGCAGTTCTTC
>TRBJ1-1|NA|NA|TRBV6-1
CASSEAGTPRSFF
TGTGCCAGCAGTGAAGCCGGGACACCCAGGTCTTTCTTT
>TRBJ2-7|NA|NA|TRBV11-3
CASRSFRAGEGLDYEQYF
TGTGCCAGCAGATCCTTCAGGGCAGGGGAGGGGTTGGATTACGAGCAGTACTTC
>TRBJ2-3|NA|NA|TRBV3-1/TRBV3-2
CATLSGNTQYF
TGTGCCACCCTGTCGGGGAATACGCAGTATTTT
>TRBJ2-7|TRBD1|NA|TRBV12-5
CASGLEGTGHEQYF
TGTGCTAGTGGTTTGGAAGGGACAGGGCACGAGCAGTACTTC
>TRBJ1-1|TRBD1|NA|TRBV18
CASSPGTGQTEAFF
TGTGCCAGCTCACCCGGGACAGGGCAAACTGAAGCTTTCTTT
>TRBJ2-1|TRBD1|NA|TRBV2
CATRDRGTNEQFF
TGTGCCACCAGGGACAGGGGAACGAATGAGCAGTTCTTC
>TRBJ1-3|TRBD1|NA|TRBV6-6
CASRVDRGPGNTIYF
TGTGCCAGCAGGGTGGACAGGGGACCTGGAAACACCATATATTTT
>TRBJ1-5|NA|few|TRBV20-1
CSASDYRDGRNQPQHF
TGCAGTGCTAGTGACTACAGGGATGGGCGCAATCAGCCCCAGCATTTT